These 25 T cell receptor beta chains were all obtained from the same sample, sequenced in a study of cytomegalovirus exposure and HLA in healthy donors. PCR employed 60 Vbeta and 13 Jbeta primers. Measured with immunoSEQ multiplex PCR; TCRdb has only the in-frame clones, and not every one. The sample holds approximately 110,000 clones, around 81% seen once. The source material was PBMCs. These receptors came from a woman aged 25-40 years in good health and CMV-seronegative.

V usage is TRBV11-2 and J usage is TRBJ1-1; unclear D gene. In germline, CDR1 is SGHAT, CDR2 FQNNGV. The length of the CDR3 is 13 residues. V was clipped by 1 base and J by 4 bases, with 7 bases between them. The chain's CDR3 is CASSLAGPTEAFF. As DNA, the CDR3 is TGTGCCAGCAGCTTAGCTGGGCCCACTGAAGCTTTCTTT. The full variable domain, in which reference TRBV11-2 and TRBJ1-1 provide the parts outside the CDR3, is EAGVAQSPRYKIIEKRQSVAFWCNPISGHATLYWYQQILGQGPKLLIQFQNNGVVDDSQLPKDRFSAERLKGVDSTLKIQPAKLEDSAVYLCASSLAGPTEAFFGQGTRLTVV.

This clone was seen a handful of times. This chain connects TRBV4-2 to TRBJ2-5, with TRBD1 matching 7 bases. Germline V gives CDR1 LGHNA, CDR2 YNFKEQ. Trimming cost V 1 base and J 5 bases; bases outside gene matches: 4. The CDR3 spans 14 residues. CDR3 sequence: CASSQGTGLETQYF. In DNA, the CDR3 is TGTGCCAGCAGCCAAGGGACAGGCCTTGAGACCCAGTACTTC.

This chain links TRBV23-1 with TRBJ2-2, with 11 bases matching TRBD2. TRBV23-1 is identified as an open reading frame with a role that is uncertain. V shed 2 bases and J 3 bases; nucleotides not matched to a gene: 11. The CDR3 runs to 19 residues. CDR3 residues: CASSQDGSLAGGHTGELFF. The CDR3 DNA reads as TGCGCCAGCAGTCAAGACGGGTCTCTAGCGGGAGGTCACACCGGGGAGCTGTTTTTT.

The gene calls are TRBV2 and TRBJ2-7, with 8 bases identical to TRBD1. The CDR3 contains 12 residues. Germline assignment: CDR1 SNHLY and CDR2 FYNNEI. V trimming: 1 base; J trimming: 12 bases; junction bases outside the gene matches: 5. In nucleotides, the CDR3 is TGTGCCAGCAGTGAAGTGGGACAGGCAGCGTACTTC. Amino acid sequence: CASSEVGQAAYF.

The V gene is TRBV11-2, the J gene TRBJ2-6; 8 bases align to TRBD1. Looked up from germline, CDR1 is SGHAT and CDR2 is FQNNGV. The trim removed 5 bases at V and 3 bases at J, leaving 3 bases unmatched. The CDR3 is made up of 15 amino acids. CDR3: CASSPTGVGANVLTF. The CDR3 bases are TGTGCCAGCAGCCCGACAGGGGTTGGGGCCAACGTCCTGACTTTC.

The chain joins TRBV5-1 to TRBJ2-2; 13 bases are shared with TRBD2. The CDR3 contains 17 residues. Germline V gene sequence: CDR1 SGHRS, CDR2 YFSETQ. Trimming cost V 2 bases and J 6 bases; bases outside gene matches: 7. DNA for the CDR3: TGCGCCAGCAGCTTAGGACTAGCGGGAGAGGTGGCCGGGGAGCTGTTTTTT. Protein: CASSLGLAGEVAGELFF.

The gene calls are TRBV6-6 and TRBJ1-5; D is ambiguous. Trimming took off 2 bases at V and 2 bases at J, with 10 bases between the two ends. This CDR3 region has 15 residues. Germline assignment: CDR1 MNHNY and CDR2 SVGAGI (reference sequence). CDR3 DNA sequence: TGTGCCAGCAGTTACAGGGAGGGAGGCAATCAGCCCCAGCATTTT. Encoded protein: CASSYREGGNQPQHF.

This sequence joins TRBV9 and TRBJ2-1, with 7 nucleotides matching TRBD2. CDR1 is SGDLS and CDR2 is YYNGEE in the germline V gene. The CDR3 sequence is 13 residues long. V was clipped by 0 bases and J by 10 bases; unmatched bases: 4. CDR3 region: CASSVGGGGEQFF. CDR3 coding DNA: TGTGCCAGCAGCGTAGGGGGGGGAGGGGAGCAGTTCTTC.

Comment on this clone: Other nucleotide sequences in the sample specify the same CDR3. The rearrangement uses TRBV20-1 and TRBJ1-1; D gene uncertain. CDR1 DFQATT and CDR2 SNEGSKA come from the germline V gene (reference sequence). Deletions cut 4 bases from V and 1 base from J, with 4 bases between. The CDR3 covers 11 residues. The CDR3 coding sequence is TGCAGTGCTACGGGGAACACTGAAGCTTTCTTT. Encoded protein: CSATGNTEAFF.

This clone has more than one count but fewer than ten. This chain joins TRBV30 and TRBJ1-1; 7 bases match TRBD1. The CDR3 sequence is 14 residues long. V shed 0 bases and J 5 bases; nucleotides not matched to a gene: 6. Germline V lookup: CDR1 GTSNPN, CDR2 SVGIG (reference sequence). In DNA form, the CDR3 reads TGTGCCTGGAGTGTAAAGGGGGCGCGGACTGAAGCTTTCTTT. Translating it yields CAWSVKGARTEAFF.

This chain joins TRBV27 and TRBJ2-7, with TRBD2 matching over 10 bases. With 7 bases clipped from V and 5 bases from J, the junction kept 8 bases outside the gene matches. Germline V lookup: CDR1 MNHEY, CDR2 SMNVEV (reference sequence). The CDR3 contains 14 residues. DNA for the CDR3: TGTGCCAGCACACAAGCGGGAGGGCGCCACGAGCAGTACTTC. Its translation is CASTQAGGRHEQYF.

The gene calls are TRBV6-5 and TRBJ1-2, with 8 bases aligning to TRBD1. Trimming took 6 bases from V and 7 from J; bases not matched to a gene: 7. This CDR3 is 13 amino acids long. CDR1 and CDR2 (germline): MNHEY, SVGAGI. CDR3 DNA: TGTGCCAGCAGAGGGGACAGGACAAGTGGCTACACCTTC. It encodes CASRGDRTSGYTF.

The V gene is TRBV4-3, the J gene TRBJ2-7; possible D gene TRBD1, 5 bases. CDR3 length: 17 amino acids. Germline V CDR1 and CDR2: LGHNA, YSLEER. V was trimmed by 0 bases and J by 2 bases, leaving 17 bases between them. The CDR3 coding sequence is TGCGCCAGCAGCCAAGACCCTTCGCGGCGGACACCCTACGAGCAGTACTTC. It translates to CASSQDPSRRTPYEQYF.

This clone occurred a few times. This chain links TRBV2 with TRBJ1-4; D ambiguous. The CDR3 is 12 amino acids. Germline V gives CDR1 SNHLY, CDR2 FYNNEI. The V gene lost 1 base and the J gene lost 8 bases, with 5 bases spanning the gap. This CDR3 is CASSEVREKLFF. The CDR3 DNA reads TGTGCCAGCAGTGAAGTGAGGGAAAAACTGTTTTTT.

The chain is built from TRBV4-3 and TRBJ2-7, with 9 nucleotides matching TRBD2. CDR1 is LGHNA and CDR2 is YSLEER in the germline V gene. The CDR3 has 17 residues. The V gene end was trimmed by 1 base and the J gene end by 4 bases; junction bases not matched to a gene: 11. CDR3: CASSQAMMLAGPYEQYF. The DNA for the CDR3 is TGCGCCAGCAGCCAAGCCATGATGCTAGCGGGACCTTACGAGCAGTACTTC.

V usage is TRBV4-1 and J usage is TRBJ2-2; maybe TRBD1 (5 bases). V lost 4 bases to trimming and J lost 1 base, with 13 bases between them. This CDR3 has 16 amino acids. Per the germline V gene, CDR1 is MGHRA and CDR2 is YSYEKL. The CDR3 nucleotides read TGCGCCAGCAGCCCCCTATGGGGCGAGAACACCGGGGAGCTGTTTTTT. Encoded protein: CASSPLWGENTGELFF.

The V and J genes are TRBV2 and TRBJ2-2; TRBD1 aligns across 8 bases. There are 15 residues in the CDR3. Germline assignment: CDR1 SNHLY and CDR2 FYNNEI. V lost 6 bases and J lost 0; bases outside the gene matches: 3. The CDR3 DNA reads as TGTGCCAGCAGGAGGGACAGGACGAACACCGGGGAGCTGTTTTTT. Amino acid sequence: CASRRDRTNTGELFF.

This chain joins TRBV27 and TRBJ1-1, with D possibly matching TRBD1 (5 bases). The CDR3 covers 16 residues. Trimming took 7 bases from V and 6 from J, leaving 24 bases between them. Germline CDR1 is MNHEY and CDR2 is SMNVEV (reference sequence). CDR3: CASIEVWGRGTSEAFF. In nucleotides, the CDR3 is TGTGCCAGCATCGAAGTTTGGGGACGGGGGACCTCTGAAGCTTTCTTT.

The CDR3 coding sequence is TGCGCCAGCAGCCCACCAGGGGGAGACTATGGCTACACCTTC. It is translated as CASSPPGGDYGYTF. The chain joins TRBV5-1 to TRBJ1-2; 7 bases line up with TRBD1. This CDR3 region has 14 residues. Germline CDR1 is SGHRS and CDR2 is YFSETQ. Trimming took 4 bases from V and 3 from J; bases not matched to a gene: 6. Drawing the rest from reference TRBV5-1 and TRBJ1-2, the complete variable domain is KAGVTQTPRYLIKTRGQQVTLSCSPISGHRSVSWYQQTPGQGLQFLFEYFSETQRNKGNFPGRFSGRQFSNSRSEMNVSTLELGDSALYLCASSPPGGDYGYTFGSGTRLTVV.

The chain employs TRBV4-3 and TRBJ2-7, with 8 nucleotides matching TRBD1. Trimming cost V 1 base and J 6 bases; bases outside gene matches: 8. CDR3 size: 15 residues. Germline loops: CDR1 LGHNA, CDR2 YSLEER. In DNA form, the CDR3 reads TGCGCCAGCAGCCAAGGGGCAGGGGGCAAATTCGAGCAGTACTTC. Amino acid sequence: CASSQGAGGKFEQYF.

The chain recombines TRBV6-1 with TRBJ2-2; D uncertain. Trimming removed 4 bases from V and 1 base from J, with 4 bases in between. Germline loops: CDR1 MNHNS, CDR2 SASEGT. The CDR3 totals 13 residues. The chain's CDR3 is CASSAVNTGELFF. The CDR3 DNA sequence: TGTGCCAGCAGTGCGGTGAACACCGGGGAGCTGTTTTTT.

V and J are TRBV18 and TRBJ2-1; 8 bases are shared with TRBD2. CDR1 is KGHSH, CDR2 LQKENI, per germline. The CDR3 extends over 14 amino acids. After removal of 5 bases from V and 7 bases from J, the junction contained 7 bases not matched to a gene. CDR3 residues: CASSVSGGVNEQFF. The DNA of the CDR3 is TGTGCCAGCTCAGTGAGCGGGGGTGTTAATGAGCAGTTCTTC.

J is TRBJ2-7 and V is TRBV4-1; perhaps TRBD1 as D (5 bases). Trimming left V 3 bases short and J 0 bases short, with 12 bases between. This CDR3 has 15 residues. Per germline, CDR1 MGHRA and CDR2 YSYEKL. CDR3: CASSHRGDSSYEQYF. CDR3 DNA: TGCGCCAGCAGCCATCGAGGAGACAGCTCCTACGAGCAGTACTTC.

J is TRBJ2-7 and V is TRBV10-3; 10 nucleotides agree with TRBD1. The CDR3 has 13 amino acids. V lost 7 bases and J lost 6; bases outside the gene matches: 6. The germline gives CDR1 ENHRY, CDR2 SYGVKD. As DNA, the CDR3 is TGTGCCATCATGCTAGACAGGGGGCTCGAGCAGTACTTC. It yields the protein CAIMLDRGLEQYF.

The CDR3, as DNA: TGCAGCGTTGAGCCGGGCGGGCTCGAGCAGTACTTC. It codes for CSVEPGGLEQYF. This sequence joins TRBV29-1 and TRBJ2-7; D may be TRBD2 (5 bases). Germline CDR1 and CDR2: SQVTM and ANQGSEA. This CDR3 spans 12 amino acids. Trimming stripped 3 bases from V and 6 bases from J, with 12 bases between.